This TCR beta chain was identified during a study of blood T cell repertoires in COVID-19. The protocol was immunoSEQ multiplex PCR, while the TCRdb copy is restricted to in-frame clones and leaves out a portion. The data show 310,000 or so clones, just over 90% seen once. V was cut by 3 bases and J by 1 base, with 10 bases left in between. Germline V lookup: CDR1 SGHDT, CDR2 YYEEEE. The CDR3 has 14 residues. The chain has TRBV5-6 and TRBJ1-1; D is unclear. The TCR comes from a woman between 25 and 40 years old with COVID-19, enrolled during active disease. The sample comprised peripheral blood. The CDR3 is CASSSSGKNTEAFF. The CDR3 DNA follows: TGTGCCAGCAGCTCGAGCGGGAAGAACACTGAAGCTTTCTTT.